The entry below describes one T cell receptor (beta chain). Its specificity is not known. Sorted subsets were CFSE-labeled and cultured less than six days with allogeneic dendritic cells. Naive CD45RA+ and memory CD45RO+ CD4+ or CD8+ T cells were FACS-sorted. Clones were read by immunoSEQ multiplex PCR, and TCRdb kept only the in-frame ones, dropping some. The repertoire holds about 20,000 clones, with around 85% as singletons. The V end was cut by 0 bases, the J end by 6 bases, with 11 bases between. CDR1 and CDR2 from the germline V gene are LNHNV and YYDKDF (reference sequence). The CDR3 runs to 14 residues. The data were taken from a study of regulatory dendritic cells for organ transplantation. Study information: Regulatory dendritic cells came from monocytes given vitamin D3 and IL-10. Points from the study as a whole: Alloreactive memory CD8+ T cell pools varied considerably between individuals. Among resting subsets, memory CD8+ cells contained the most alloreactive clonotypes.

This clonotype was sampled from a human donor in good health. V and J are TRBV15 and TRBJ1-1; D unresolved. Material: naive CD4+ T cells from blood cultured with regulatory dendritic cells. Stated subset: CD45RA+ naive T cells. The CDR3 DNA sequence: TGTGCCACCAGCAGAGATTTACGCCGGCCTGAAGCTTTCTTT. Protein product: CATSRDLRRPEAFF. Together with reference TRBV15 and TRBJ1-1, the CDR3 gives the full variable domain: DAMVIQNPRYQVTQFGKPVTLSCSQTLNHNVMYWYQQKSSQAPKLLFHYYDKDFNNEADTPDNFQSRRPNTSFCFLDIRSPGLGDTAMYLCATSRDLRRPEAFFGQGTRLTVV.